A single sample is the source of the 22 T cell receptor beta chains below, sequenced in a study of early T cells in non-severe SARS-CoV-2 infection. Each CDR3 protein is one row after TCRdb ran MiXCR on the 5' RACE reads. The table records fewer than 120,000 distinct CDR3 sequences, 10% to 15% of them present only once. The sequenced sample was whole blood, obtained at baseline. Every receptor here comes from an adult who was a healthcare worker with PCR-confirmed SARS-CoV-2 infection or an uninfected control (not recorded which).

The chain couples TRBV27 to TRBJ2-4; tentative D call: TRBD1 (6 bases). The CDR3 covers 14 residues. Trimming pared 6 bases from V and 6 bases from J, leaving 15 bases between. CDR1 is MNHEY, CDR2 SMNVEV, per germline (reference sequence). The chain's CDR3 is CASRLMGAGNIQYF. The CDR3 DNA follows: TGTGCCAGCAGGCTAATGGGGGCGGGAAACATTCAGTACTTC.

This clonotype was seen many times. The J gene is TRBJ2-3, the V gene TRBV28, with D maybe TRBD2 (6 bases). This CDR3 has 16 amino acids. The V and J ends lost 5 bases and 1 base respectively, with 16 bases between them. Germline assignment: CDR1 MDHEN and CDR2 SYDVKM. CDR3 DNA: TGTGCCAGCAGTCCGAGCCGGGGACTGCGCACAGATACGCAGTATTTT. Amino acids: CASSPSRGLRTDTQYF.

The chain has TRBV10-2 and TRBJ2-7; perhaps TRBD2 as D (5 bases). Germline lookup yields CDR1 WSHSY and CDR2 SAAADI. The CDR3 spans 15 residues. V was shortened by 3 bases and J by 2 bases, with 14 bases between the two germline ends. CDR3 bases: TGCGCCAGCAGTGAAGGTGAGGGTTACACCTACGAGCAGTACTTC. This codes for CASSEGEGYTYEQYF.

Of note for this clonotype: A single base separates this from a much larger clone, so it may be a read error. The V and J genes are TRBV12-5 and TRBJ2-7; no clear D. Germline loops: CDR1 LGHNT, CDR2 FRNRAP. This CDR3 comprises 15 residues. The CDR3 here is CASVLVLSGRNEQYF. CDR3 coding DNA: TGTGCTAGTGTTTTGGTACTATCTGGGCGGAACGAGCAGTACTTC.

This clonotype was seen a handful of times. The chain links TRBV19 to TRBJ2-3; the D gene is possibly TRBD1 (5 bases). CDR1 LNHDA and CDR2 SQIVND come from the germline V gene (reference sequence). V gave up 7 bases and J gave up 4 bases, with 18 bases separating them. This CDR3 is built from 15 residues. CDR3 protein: CASTHRSTGSDTQYF. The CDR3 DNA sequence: TGTGCCAGTACCCACCGCAGTACAGGATCAGATACGCAGTATTTT.

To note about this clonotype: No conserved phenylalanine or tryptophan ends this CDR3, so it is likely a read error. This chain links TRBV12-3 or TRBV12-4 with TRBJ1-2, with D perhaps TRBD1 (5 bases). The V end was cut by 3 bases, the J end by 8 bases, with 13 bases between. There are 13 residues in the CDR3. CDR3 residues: CASSFGGAAGYTI. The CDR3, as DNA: TGTGCCAGCAGTTTCGGAGGGGCGGCCGGCTACACCATC.

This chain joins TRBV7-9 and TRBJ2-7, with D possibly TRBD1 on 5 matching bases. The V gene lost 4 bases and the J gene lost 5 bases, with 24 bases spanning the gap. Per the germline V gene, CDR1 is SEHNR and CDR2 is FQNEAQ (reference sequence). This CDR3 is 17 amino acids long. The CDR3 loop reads CASSSGPQGALVHEQYF. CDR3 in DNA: TGTGCCAGCAGCTCAGGCCCTCAAGGGGCTCTAGTCCACGAGCAGTACTTC.

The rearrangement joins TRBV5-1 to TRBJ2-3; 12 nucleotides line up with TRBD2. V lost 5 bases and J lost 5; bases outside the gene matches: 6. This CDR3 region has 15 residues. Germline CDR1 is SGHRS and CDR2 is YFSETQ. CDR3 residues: CASSPWGLAGDTQYF. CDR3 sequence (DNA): TGCGCCAGCAGTCCCTGGGGACTAGCGGGAGATACGCAGTATTTT.

CDR3 bases: TGCGCCAGCAGCCAAGTTTTCGTCGTGAGTTCCGGGGGTATGAATGAGCAGTTCTTC. The encoded protein is CASSQVFVVSSGGMNEQFF. This chain uses TRBV4-1 with TRBJ2-1, with D perhaps matching TRBD2 (6 bases). The germline V gene has CDR1 MGHRA and CDR2 YSYEKL. This CDR3 has 19 amino acids. V lost 1 base to trimming and J lost 7 bases, with 26 bases between them.

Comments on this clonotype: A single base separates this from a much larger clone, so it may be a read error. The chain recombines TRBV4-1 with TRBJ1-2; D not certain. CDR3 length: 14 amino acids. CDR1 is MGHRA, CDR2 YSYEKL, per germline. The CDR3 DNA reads TGCGCCAGCAGCCAAAACTCAGCTAACTATGGCTACGCCTTC. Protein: CASSQNSANYGYAF.

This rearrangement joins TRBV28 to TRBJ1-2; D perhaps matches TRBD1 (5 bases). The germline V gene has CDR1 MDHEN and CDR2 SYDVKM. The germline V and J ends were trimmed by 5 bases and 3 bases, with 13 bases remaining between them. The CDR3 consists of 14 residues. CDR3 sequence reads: CASSPEPGHYGYTF. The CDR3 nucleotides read TGTGCCAGCAGTCCCGAGCCAGGGCACTATGGCTACACCTTC.

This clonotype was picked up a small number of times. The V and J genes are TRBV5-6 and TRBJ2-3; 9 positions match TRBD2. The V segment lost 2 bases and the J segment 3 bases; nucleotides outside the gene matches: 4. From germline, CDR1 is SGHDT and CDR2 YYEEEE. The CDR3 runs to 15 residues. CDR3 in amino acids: CASSFLAGDTDTQYF. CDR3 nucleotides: TGTGCCAGCAGCTTTTTAGCGGGGGATACAGATACGCAGTATTTT. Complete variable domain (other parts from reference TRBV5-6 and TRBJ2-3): DAGVTQSPTHLIKTRGQQVTLRCSPKSGHDTVSWYQQALGQGPQFIFQYYEEEERQRGNFPDRFSGHQFPNYSSELNVNALLLGDSALYLCASSFLAGDTDTQYFGPGTRLTVL.

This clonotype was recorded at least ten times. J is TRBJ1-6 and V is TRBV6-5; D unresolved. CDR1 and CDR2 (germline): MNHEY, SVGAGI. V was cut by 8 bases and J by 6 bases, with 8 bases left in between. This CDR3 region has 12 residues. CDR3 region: CASGPGNSPLHF. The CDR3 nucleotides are TGTGCCAGCGGTCCTGGTAATTCACCCCTCCACTTT.

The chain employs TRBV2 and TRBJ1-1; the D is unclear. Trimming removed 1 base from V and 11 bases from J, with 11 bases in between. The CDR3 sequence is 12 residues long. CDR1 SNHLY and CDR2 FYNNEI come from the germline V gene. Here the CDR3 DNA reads TGTGCCAGCAGTGAAGGGAGGTTTCGGGCTTTCTTT. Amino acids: CASSEGRFRAFF.

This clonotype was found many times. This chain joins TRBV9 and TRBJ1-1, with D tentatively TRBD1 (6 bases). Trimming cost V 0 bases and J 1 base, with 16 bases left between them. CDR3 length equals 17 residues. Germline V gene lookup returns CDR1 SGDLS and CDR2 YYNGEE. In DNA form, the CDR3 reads TGTGCCAGCAGCGTAGAGGGGGATAGGGCAGGGAACACTGAAGCTTTCTTT. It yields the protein CASSVEGDRAGNTEAFF.

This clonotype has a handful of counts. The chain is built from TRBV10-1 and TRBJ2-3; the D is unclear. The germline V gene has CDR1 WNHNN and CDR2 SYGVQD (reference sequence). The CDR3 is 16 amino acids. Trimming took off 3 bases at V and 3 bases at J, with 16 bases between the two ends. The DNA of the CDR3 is TGCGCCAGCAGTGACCCTCTGGGCCTAGGAACAGATACGCAGTATTTT. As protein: CASSDPLGLGTDTQYF.

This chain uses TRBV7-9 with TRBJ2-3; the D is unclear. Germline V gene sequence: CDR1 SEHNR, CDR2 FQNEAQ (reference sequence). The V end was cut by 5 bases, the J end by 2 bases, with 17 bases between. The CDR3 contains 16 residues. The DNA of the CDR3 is TGTGCCAGCAGCCTCCCAGTCGGGCCTCACACAGATACGCAGTATTTT. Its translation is CASSLPVGPHTDTQYF.

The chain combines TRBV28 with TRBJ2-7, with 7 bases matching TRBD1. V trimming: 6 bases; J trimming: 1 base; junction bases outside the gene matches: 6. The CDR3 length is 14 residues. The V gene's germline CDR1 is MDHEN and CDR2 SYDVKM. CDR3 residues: CASSYYRGSYEQYF. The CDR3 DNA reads TGTGCCAGCAGCTATTACAGGGGATCCTACGAGCAGTACTTC.

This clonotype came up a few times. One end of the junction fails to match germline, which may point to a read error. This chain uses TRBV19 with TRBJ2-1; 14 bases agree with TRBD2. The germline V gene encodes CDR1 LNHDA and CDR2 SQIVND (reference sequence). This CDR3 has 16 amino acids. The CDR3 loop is CASSPSAGTSGRHRNF. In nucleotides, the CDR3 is TGTGCCAGTAGTCCGTCCGCCGGGACTAGCGGGAGACACCGGAACTTC.

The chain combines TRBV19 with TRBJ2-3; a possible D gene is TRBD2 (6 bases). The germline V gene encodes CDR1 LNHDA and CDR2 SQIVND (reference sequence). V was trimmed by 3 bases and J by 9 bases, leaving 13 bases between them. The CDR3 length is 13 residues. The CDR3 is CASSIAVGRTQYF. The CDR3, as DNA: TGTGCCAGTAGTATTGCGGTAGGGAGGACGCAGTATTTT.

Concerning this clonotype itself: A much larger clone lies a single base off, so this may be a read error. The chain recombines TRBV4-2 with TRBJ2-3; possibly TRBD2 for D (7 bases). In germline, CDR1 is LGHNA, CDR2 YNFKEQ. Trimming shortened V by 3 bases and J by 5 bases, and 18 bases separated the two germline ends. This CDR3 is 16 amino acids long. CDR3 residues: CASSHNLGGAIDTQYF. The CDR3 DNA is TGTGCCAGCAGCCATAACTTAGGGGGGGCTATAGATACGCAGTATTTT.

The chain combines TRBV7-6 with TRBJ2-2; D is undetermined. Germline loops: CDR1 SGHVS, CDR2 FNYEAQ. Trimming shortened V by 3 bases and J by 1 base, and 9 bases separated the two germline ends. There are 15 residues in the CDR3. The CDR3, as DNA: TGTGCCAGCAGCTTTAGTAGGATGAACACCGGGGAGCTGTTTTTT. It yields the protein CASSFSRMNTGELFF. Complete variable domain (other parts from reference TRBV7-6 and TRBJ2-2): GAGVSQSPRYKVTKRGQDVALRCDPISGHVSLYWYRQALGQGPEFLTYFNYEAQQDKSGLPNDRFSAERPEGSISTLTIQRTEQRDSAMYRCASSFSRMNTGELFFGEGSRLTVL.